There are a few counts of the clone carrying this T cell receptor (beta chain). What it recognizes is unknown. Researchers ran the PCR with 60 Vbeta and 13 Jbeta primers. Libraries were prepared by immunoSEQ multiplex PCR; TCRdb keeps only in-frame clonotypes and omits some of them. The sample has about 69,000 clones; roughly 74% are singletons. Per the germline V gene, CDR1 is MNHEY and CDR2 is SVGAGI. V lost 6 bases and J lost 1, with 6 bases in between. The CDR3 is 12 residues long. The sample belongs to a study of cytomegalovirus exposure and HLA in healthy donors. Whole-study results and caveats: The study reported that TCR beta sequences accurately predicted HLA-A and HLA-B alleles in most subjects. Apart from CMV serostatus, no immune exposure information was available.

This chain connects TRBV6-5 to TRBJ1-1; D is ambiguous. This TCR was recovered from a woman aged 60-75 years in good health and CMV-seropositive. The source material was PBMCs. DNA of the CDR3: TGTGCCAGCAGAAGAGAGAACACTGAAGCTTTCTTT. This translates into CASRRENTEAFF.